The clone carrying this TCR beta chain has a single count. What it binds is unknown. The ends lost 3 bases at V and 7 bases at J; junction bases unmatched: 8. The CDR3 is made up of 16 amino acids. Germline V CDR1 and CDR2: MDHEN, SYDVKM. Using immunoSEQ multiplex PCR, the repertoire was profiled, and TCRdb retains in-frame clones only, with some absent. The top ten hold approximately 3% of the sample, which has 15,000 to 20,000 clones, roughly 80% seen once. This sample was included in a study of T cells after posttransplantation cyclophosphamide. Points from the study as a whole: Tissue-infiltrating T cells from skin or gut overlapped little with blood T cells. TRB clonality was highly associated with recipient CMV seropositivity and reactivation. Donor CD8+ memory clones often dominated recipient blood repertoires at later times.

Sampled 1 year posttransplant, controls received myeloablative marrow transplants, methotrexate and a calcineurin inhibitor. This chain connects TRBV28 to TRBJ1-6, with 8 bases fitting TRBD1. This sequence originates from a male patient aged 30 to 39 who received an allogeneic stem cell transplant from an unrelated donor, was CMV-positive, and had acute and chronic GVHD. Some T cells here may be from the graft donor. This specimen consisted of PBMCs, obtained approximately 64 weeks after allogeneic stem cell transplant with calcineurin inhibitor and methotrexate. In nucleotides, the CDR3 is TGTGCCAGCAGTTTCCATTCCGGGACAGGAAATTCACCCCTCCACTTT. It yields the protein CASSFHSGTGNSPLHF.